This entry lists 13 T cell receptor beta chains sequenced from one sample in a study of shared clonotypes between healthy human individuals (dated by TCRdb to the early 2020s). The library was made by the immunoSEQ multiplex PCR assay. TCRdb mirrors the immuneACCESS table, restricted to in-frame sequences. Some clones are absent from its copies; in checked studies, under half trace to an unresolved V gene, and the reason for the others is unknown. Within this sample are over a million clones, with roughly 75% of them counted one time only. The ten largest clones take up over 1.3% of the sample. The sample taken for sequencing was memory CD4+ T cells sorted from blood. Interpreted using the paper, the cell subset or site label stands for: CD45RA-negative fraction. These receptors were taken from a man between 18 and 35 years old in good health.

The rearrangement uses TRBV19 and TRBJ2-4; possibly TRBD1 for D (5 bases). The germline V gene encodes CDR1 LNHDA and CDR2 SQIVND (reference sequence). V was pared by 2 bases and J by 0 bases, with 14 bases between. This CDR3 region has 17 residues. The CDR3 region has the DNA TGTGCCAGTAGTATACCAGGGCCGGTAGAAGCCAAAAACATTCAGTACTTC. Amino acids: CASSIPGPVEAKNIQYF.

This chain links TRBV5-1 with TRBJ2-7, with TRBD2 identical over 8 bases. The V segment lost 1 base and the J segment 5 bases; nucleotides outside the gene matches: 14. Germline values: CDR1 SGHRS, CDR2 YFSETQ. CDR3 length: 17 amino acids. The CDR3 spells CASSLSGSYRWKNEQYF. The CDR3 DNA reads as TGCGCCAGCAGCTTGAGCGGGAGTTATAGGTGGAAAAACGAGCAGTACTTC.

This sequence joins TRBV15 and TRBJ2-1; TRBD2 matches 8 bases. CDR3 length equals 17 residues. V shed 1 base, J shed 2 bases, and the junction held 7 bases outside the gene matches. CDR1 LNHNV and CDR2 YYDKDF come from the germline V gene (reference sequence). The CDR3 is CATSRAPLAGPYNEQFF. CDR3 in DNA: TGTGCCACCAGCAGAGCCCCTTTAGCGGGACCCTACAATGAGCAGTTCTTC.

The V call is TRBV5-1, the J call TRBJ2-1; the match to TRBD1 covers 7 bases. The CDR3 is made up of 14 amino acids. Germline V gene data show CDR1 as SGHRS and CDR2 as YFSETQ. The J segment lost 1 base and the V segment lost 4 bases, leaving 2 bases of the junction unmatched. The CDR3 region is CASSVGQSYNEQFF. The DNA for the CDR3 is TGCGCCAGCAGCGTGGGACAGTCCTACAATGAGCAGTTCTTC. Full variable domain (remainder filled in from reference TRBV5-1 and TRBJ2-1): KAGVTQTPRYLIKTRGQQVTLSCSPISGHRSVSWYQQTPGQGLQFLFEYFSETQRNKGNFPGRFSGRQFSNSRSEMNVSTLELGDSALYLCASSVGQSYNEQFFGPGTRLTVL.

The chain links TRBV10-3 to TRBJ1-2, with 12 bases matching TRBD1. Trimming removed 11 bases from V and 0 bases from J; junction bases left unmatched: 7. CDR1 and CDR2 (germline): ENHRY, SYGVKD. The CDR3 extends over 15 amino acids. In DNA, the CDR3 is TGTGCCGCGAAGGGACAGGGGGCTGCTAACTATGGCTACACCTTC. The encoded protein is CAAKGQGAANYGYTF.

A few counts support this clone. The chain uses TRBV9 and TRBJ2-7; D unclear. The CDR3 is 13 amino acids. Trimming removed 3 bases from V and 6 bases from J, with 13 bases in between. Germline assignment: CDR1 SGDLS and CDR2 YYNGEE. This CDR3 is CASSGDFFGEQYF. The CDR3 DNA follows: TGTGCCAGCAGCGGCGACTTCTTCGGCGAGCAGTACTTC. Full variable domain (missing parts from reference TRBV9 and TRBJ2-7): DSGVTQTPKHLITATGQRVTLRCSPRSGDLSVYWYQQSLDQGLQFLIQYYNGEERAKGNILERFSAQQFPDLHSELNLSSLELGDSALYFCASSGDFFGEQYFGPGTRLTVT.

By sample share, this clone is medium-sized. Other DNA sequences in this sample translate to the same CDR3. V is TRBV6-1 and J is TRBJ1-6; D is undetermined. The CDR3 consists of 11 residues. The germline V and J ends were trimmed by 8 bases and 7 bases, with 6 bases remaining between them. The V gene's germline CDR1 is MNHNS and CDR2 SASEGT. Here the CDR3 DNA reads TGTGCCAGCGGAGGGAATTCACCCCTCCACTTT. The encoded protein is CASGGNSPLHF.

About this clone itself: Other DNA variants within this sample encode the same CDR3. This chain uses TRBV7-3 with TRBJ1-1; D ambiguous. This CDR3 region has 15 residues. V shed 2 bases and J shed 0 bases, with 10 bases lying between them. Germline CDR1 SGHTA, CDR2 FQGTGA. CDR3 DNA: TGTGCCAGCAGCTTATTCGGAGGAATGAACACTGAAGCTTTCTTT. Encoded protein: CASSLFGGMNTEAFF.

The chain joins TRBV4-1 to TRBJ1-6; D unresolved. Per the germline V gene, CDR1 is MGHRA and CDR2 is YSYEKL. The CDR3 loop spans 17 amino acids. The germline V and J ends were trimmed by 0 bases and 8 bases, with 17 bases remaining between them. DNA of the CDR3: TGCGCCAGCAGCCAAGATCAATCTTCCGGTATCTATTCACCCCTCCACTTT. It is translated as CASSQDQSSGIYSPLHF.

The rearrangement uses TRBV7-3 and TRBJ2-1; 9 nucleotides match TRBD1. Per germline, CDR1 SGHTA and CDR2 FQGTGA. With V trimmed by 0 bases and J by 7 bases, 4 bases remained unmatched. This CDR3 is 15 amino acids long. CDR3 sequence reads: CASSLTGQGLNEQFF. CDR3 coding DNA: TGTGCCAGCAGCTTAACGGGACAGGGCCTAAATGAGCAGTTCTTC.

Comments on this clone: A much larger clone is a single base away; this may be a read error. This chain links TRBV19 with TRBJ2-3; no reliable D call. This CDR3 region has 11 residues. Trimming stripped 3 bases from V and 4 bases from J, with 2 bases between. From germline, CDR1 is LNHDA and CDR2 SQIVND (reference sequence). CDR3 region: CASSMSDTQYF. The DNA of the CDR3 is TGTGCCAGTAGTATGTCAGATACGCAGTATTTT.

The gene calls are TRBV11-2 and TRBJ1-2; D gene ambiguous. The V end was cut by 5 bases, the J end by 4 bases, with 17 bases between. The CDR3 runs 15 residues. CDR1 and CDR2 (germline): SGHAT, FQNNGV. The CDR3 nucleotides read TGTGCCAGCAGCCCGGACGGCGCTGCCGGCTATGGCTACACCTTC. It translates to CASSPDGAAGYGYTF.

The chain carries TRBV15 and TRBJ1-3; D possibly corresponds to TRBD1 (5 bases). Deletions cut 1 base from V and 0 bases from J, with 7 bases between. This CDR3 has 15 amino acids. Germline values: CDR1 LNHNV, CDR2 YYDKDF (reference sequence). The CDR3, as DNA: TGTGCCACCAGCAGAGGACAGAGCTCTGGAAACACCATATATTTT. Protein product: CATSRGQSSGNTIYF.